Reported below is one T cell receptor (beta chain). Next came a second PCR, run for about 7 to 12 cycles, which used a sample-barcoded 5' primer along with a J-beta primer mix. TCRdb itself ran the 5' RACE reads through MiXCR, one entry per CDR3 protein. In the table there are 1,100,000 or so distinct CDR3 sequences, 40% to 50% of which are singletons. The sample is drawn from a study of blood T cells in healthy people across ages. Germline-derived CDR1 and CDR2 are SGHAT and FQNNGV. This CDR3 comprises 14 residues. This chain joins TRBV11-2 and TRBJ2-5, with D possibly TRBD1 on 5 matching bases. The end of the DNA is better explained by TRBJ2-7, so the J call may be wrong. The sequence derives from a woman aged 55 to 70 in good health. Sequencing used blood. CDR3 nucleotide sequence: TGTGCCAGCAGCTTAGATCTAGGGGATGACGAGCAGTACTTC. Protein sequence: CASSLDLGDDEQYF.